Presented here are 14 T cell receptor beta chains from one specimen sequenced in a study of CD8 T cells in Susac syndrome (dated by TCRdb to the late 2010s). Libraries were prepared through the immunoSEQ multiplex PCR assay. RNA was extracted using the RNeasy kit, and roughly 0.45 to 1 microgram was reverse transcribed with random hexamers. The public reads were reanalyzed by TCRdb: fastp trimming at Q25, MiXCR alignment, in-frame beta chains only. Here each entry gathers all rows of one CDR3 protein and keeps the most common genes and DNA. The sample records about 190,000 distinct CDR3 sequences, 85% to 95% of which are singletons. The top ten clonotypes cover 0.15% to 0.2% of the sample. The specimen was CD8+ T cells from PBMCs. The source is a human donor with Susac syndrome.

This chain links TRBV27 with TRBJ2-7; 13 bases align to TRBD2. Germline assignment: CDR1 MNHEY and CDR2 SMNVEV (reference sequence). The CDR3 is 15 residues long. V lost 5 bases to trimming and J lost 2 bases; unmatched junction nucleotides: 3. For the CDR3, the DNA is TGTGCCAGCAGTCTCGGGACTAGCGGGACCTACGAGCAGTACTTC. Its protein is CASSLGTSGTYEQYF.

The chain links TRBV4-1 to TRBJ2-1; 13 bases match TRBD2. The length of the CDR3 is 15 residues. CDR1 MGHRA and CDR2 YSYEKL come from the germline V gene. After removal of 8 bases from V and 7 bases from J, the junction contained 8 bases not matched to a gene. The CDR3 DNA follows: TGCGCCAGCCGGATGGGGACTAGCGGGACAAATGAGCAGTTCTTC. Translation: CASRMGTSGTNEQFF.

This clonotype occurred a few times. The chain is built from TRBV7-2 and TRBJ2-1; 8 nucleotides align to TRBD2. With V trimmed by 2 bases and J by 3 bases, 12 bases remained unmatched. There are 18 residues in the CDR3. The V gene's germline CDR1 is SGHTA and CDR2 FQGNSA. This chain's CDR3 is CASSLYYGTRTDYNEQFF. In DNA, the CDR3 is TGTGCCAGCAGCTTATATTACGGGACTAGAACTGACTACAATGAGCAGTTCTTC.

The V gene is TRBV30, the J gene TRBJ1-1; D is perhaps TRBD1 (5 bases). The CDR3 runs to 13 residues. V dropped 1 base and J dropped 2 bases, with 8 bases sitting between them. CDR1 and CDR2 (germline): GTSNPN, SVGIG (reference sequence). The CDR3 region is CAWSARANTEAFF. The DNA of the CDR3 is TGTGCCTGGAGTGCCAGGGCAAACACTGAAGCTTTCTTT.

J is TRBJ1-4 and V is TRBV12-3 or TRBV12-4; tentative D call: TRBD1 (6 bases). This CDR3 has 12 amino acids. V gave up 7 bases and J gave up 12 bases, with 15 bases separating them. The chain's CDR3 is CASNIRGEELFF. The CDR3 DNA is TGTGCCAGCAACATTAGGGGGGAGGAACTGTTTTTT.

The rearrangement joins TRBV7-8 to TRBJ2-5, with TRBD1 matching over 9 bases. V gave up 2 bases and J gave up 3 bases; unmatched junction bases: 7. Per germline, CDR1 SGHVS and CDR2 FQNEAQ. The CDR3 covers 16 residues. The CDR3 protein is CASSLIEDRGEETQYF. In DNA form, the CDR3 reads TGTGCCAGCAGCTTAATCGAGGACAGGGGAGAAGAGACCCAGTACTTC.

The V gene is TRBV29-1, the J gene TRBJ1-2, with D maybe TRBD1 (6 bases). With 8 bases removed from V and 6 bases from J, the gap between germline ends came to 19 bases. The CDR3 is 13 residues long. Germline V CDR1 and CDR2: SQVTM, ANQGSEA. CDR3 in amino acids: CSSQSVRGHGYTF. Here the CDR3 DNA reads TGCAGCTCTCAATCGGTCCGGGGGCATGGCTACACCTTC.

The chain links TRBV3-1 to TRBJ2-1; D remains ambiguous. The ends were cut back, 9 bases at V and 0 bases at J, with 9 bases in the middle. The CDR3 extends over 13 amino acids. Germline V gene lookup returns CDR1 LGHDT and CDR2 YNNKEL (reference sequence). CDR3 nucleotides: TGTGCCAGTAGTCCTAGCTCCTACAATGAGCAGTTCTTC. It encodes CASSPSSYNEQFF.

The V and J genes are TRBV4-1 and TRBJ2-5; D unclear. This CDR3 contains 14 residues. Germline V gene lookup returns CDR1 MGHRA and CDR2 YSYEKL. V lost 0 bases, J lost 1 base, and 6 bases lay in between. CDR3 region: CASSQDRSQETQYF. In nucleotides, the CDR3 is TGCGCCAGCAGCCAAGACAGGAGCCAAGAGACCCAGTACTTC.

The CDR3: CSVEARDISNYGYTF. The CDR3 region has the DNA TGCAGCGTTGAAGCCAGGGATATTTCAAACTATGGCTACACCTTC. The J gene is TRBJ1-2, the V gene TRBV29-1, with TRBD1 as a possible D gene (5 bases). Trimming pared 1 base from V and 2 bases from J, leaving 14 bases between. The CDR3 is 15 amino acids. Germline V CDR1 and CDR2: SQVTM, ANQGSEA. Full variable domain (remainder filled in from reference TRBV29-1 and TRBJ1-2): SAVISQKPSRDICQRGTSLTIQCQVDSQVTMMFWYRQQPGQSLTLIATANQGSEATYESGFVIDKFPISRPNLTFSTLTVSNMSPEDSSIYLCSVEARDISNYGYTFGSGTRLTVV.

V gene TRBV4-1 combines with J gene TRBJ2-1; D may correspond to TRBD1 or TRBD2 (6 bases each). Trimming shortened V by 7 bases and J by 0 bases, and 13 bases separated the two germline ends. CDR3 length equals 15 residues. In germline, CDR1 is MGHRA, CDR2 YSYEKL. The CDR3 sequence is CASTPEGGSYNEQFF. In DNA, the CDR3 is TGCGCCAGCACCCCTGAGGGGGGCTCCTACAATGAGCAGTTCTTC.

This clonotype was found a few times. This chain uses TRBV9 with TRBJ1-1; 8 positions agree with TRBD1. The CDR3 has 14 residues. In germline, CDR1 is SGDLS, CDR2 YYNGEE. The ends lost 8 bases at V and 1 base at J; junction bases unmatched: 7. The CDR3: CASSVGQGNTEAFF. In DNA, the CDR3 is TGTGCCAGTAGTGTCGGACAGGGGAACACTGAAGCTTTCTTT.

This chain uses TRBV4-1 with TRBJ2-1; 8 nucleotides align to TRBD2. CDR1 MGHRA and CDR2 YSYEKL come from the germline V gene. Trimming removed 4 bases from V and 0 bases from J; junction bases left unmatched: 5. This CDR3 has 16 amino acids. The CDR3 protein is CASSPLAESSYNEQFF. The CDR3, as DNA: TGCGCCAGCAGCCCACTAGCGGAGAGCTCCTACAATGAGCAGTTCTTC.

The chain carries TRBV6-5 and TRBJ1-2; D call uncertain. The V end lost 6 bases, the J end lost 8 bases, and 22 bases lay between the germline ends. The CDR3 length is 15 residues. Germline CDR1 MNHEY, CDR2 SVGAGI. The CDR3 here is CASRKGPTHGEGYTF. In DNA, the CDR3 is TGTGCCAGCAGGAAAGGCCCTACTCATGGGGAAGGCTACACCTTC.